Below are 17 T cell receptor beta chains sequenced from a single sample in a study of T cells after yellow fever vaccination. TCRdb called the 5' RACE reads again in MiXCR, with one record for every CDR3 protein. The table lists a few hundred thousand distinct CDR3 sequences, 6% to 8% of them singletons. The material sequenced was CD4+ T cells sorted from PBMCs, taken on the day of the yellow fever booster vaccination. The receptors come from a man aged 25-40 years who received the YFV17D yellow fever vaccine.

This clonotype was detected a few times. This chain links TRBV9 with TRBJ1-2; D perhaps matches TRBD1 (5 bases). The V end lost 4 bases, the J end lost 6 bases, and 16 bases lay between the germline ends. The CDR3 has 14 amino acids. From germline, CDR1 is SGDLS and CDR2 YYNGEE. This CDR3 is CASSPRRGAHGYTF. CDR3 coding DNA: TGTGCCAGCAGCCCGAGGCGAGGGGCGCATGGCTACACCTTC.

The V gene is TRBV20-1, the J gene TRBJ2-1; D gene ambiguous. This CDR3 comprises 8 residues. Germline V gene data show CDR1 as DFQATT and CDR2 as SNEGSKA (reference sequence). CDR3 DNA: TGCTCGGGCAATGAGCAGTTCTTC. Amino acid sequence: CSGNEQFF.

This clonotype was detected many times. The rearrangement joins TRBV7-2 to TRBJ2-3; 7 nucleotides agree with TRBD1. The CDR3 totals 15 residues. J lost 0 bases, V lost 5 bases, and 5 bases had no gene match. The V gene's germline CDR1 is SGHTA and CDR2 FQGNSA. The CDR3 DNA sequence: TGTGCCAGCAGCCGACAGGGTTCGAGCACAGATACGCAGTATTTT. Protein sequence: CASSRQGSSTDTQYF.

This clonotype was counted at least ten times. The chain has TRBV5-4 and TRBJ2-5; tentative D call: TRBD2 (5 bases). The CDR3 is made up of 15 amino acids. Trimming stripped 1 base from V and 5 bases from J, with 15 bases between. The germline gives CDR1 SGHNT, CDR2 YYREEE (reference sequence). CDR3 sequence reads: CASSLSQKRVETQYF. The CDR3 DNA is TGTGCCAGCAGCTTGTCTCAGAAGAGGGTCGAGACCCAGTACTTC.

This clonotype appeared many times. V usage is TRBV5-1 and J usage is TRBJ2-7, with D possibly TRBD2 on 6 matching bases. Trimming removed 4 bases at V and 0 bases at J, with 14 bases between. The V gene's germline CDR1 is SGHRS and CDR2 YFSETQ. The CDR3 extends over 15 amino acids. The CDR3: CASSRDSQSSYEQYF. The CDR3 DNA is TGCGCCAGCAGCCGGGACTCGCAGAGCTCCTACGAGCAGTACTTC.

This clonotype showed up just a few times. This chain connects TRBV4-3 to TRBJ2-3; D assignment may be TRBD1 or TRBD2 (6 bases each). The ends were cut back, 4 bases at V and 5 bases at J, with 19 bases in the middle. Looked up from germline, CDR1 is LGHNA and CDR2 is YSLEER. This CDR3 is 16 amino acids long. CDR3 in DNA: TGCGCCAGCAGCCCGGCTGAACAGGGAGGAAGAGATACGCAGTATTTT. Translating gives CASSPAEQGGRDTQYF.

This clonotype was found a few times. The chain has TRBV19 and TRBJ2-4; 14 bases are shared with TRBD2. In germline, CDR1 is LNHDA, CDR2 SQIVND (reference sequence). The V and J ends lost 7 bases and 8 bases, in that order; junction bases with no gene match: 13. CDR3 length: 17 amino acids. CDR3 sequence: CASTRRGLAGVGDIQYF. Here the CDR3 DNA reads TGTGCCAGTACCAGACGGGGACTAGCGGGAGTAGGAGACATTCAGTACTTC. The complete variable domain, with remaining parts taken from reference TRBV19 and TRBJ2-4, reads DGGITQSPKYLFRKEGQNVTLSCEQNLNHDAMYWYRQDPGQGLRLIYYSQIVNDFQKGDIAEGYSVSREKKESFPLTVTSAQKNPTAFYLCASTRRGLAGVGDIQYFGAGTRLSVL.

The chain uses TRBV11-1 and TRBJ1-2; D is uncertain. CDR3 size: 13 residues. The germline V gene has CDR1 SGHAT and CDR2 FQDESV (reference sequence). V lost 1 base to trimming and J lost 8 bases, with 11 bases between them. Written as DNA, the CDR3 is TGTGCCAGCAGCTTAGTTACTGGGAGCGGCTACACCTTC. Protein: CASSLVTGSGYTF.

The chain recombines TRBV6-5 with TRBJ1-4; a possible D gene is TRBD1 (5 bases). With 1 base removed from V and 7 bases from J, the gap between germline ends came to 10 bases. Germline V lookup: CDR1 MNHEY, CDR2 SVGAGI. There are 14 residues in the CDR3. Here the CDR3 DNA reads TGTGCCAGCAGTTACTTGGGGACGTCTGAAAAACTGTTTTTT. It yields the protein CASSYLGTSEKLFF.

The V call is TRBV10-3, the J call TRBJ2-2; TRBD1 agrees at 8 bases. Germline V lookup: CDR1 ENHRY, CDR2 SYGVKD. The V gene end was trimmed by 7 bases and the J gene end by 1 base; junction bases not matched to a gene: 2. This CDR3 comprises 14 residues. For the CDR3, the DNA is TGTGCCATCAAGACAGGGGAGAACACCGGGGAGCTGTTTTTT. Translation: CAIKTGENTGELFF.

This clonotype showed up just a few times. V gene TRBV11-1 combines with J gene TRBJ2-1, with 9 bases identical to TRBD2. Germline trimming cut 3 bases from V and 0 bases from J; bases unmatched to any gene: 9. The CDR3 is 18 amino acids. Looked up from germline, CDR1 is SGHAT and CDR2 is FQDESV (reference sequence). The CDR3: CASSFPTTSGSSYNEQFF. Written as DNA, the CDR3 is TGTGCCAGCAGCTTTCCCACGACTAGCGGTAGCTCCTACAATGAGCAGTTCTTC.

This clonotype was detected only a few times. The V call is TRBV21-1, the J call TRBJ2-7; the DNA was not used to check the table's D call, TRBD2. TRBV21-1 is a documented pseudogene. This CDR3 is 16 amino acids long. This CDR3 is CASSKAPGLAEGEQYF. Here the CDR3 DNA reads TGTGCCAGCAGCAAAGCGCCGGGACTAGCGGAGGGCGAGCAGTACTTC.

This clonotype was seen only a few times. The chain couples TRBV30 to TRBJ2-4; D is perhaps TRBD1 (6 bases). Trimming left V 3 bases short and J 0 bases short, with 15 bases between. CDR3 length equals 16 residues. Germline CDR1 GTSNPN, CDR2 SVGIG (reference sequence). CDR3 loop: CAWSFGTSLAKNIQYF. The CDR3 DNA reads as TGTGCCTGGAGCTTCGGGACAAGTCTAGCCAAAAACATTCAGTACTTC.

This clonotype was counted at least ten times. The V gene is TRBV5-8, the J gene TRBJ1-1; D uncertain. V was shortened by 0 bases and J by 0 bases, with 6 bases between the two germline ends. The CDR3 runs 14 residues. Germline CDR1 is SGHTS and CDR2 is YDEGEE. CDR3 sequence (DNA): TGTGCCAGCAGCTTGGGATCAGTGAACACTGAAGCTTTCTTT. Translated: CASSLGSVNTEAFF.

This clonotype was detected ten times or more. This chain uses TRBV20-1 with TRBJ2-3; possibly TRBD1 or TRBD2 for D (5 bases each). The CDR3 spans 13 residues. Trimming pared 3 bases from V and 0 bases from J, leaving 7 bases between. Per germline, CDR1 DFQATT and CDR2 SNEGSKA (reference sequence). The DNA of the CDR3 is TGCAGTGCTAGCAGGGACAGCACAGATACGCAGTATTTT. This translates into CSASRDSTDTQYF.

In this sample, this clonotype turned up many times. The chain has TRBV20-1 and TRBJ1-2; the D gene is possibly TRBD1 (5 bases). This CDR3 comprises 14 residues. CDR1 DFQATT and CDR2 SNEGSKA come from the germline V gene (reference sequence). Deletions cut 1 base from V and 4 bases from J, with 13 bases between. CDR3 DNA: TGCAGTGCTAGAGCACCGGGGCAGCCCTATGGCTACACCTTC. Translating it yields CSARAPGQPYGYTF.

This clonotype has ten or more counts. The rearrangement links TRBV5-5 to TRBJ1-1, with D perhaps TRBD1 (5 bases). The CDR3 is 15 residues long. Trimming stripped 3 bases from V and 0 bases from J, with 12 bases between. CDR1 is SGHKS and CDR2 is YYEKEE in the germline V gene (reference sequence). The CDR3 region has the DNA TGTGCCAGCAGCTCCCTGACAGATTTGAACACTGAAGCTTTCTTT. This sequence encodes CASSSLTDLNTEAFF.